What follows are 14 T cell receptor beta chains derived from one specimen sequenced in a study of regulatory T cells in long-lasting Graves disease. Time point described: newly diagnosed GD, antithyroid drugs for less than 3 months. PBMC RNA was the source of the TCR library. Arm-PCR of CDR3 regions with iRepertoire HTBI primers generated TCR beta libraries. MiXCR, run by TCRdb on the multiplex PCR reads, gives a single entry per CDR3 protein. This sample has a few hundred thousand distinct CDR3 sequences, with under 20% found just once. The sample also formed part of further work on T cells in Graves' hyperthyroidism and ophthalmopathy.

This sample comprised peripheral blood mononuclear cells (PBMCs), obtained at new diagnosis, from a patient treated with antithyroid drugs. These receptors were taken from a woman between 18 and 29 years old with Graves disease.

In its sample, this clonotype was seen many times. This chain uses TRBV29-1 with TRBJ2-7, with D possibly being TRBD2 (6 bases). The CDR3 contains 13 residues. Trimming took 6 bases from V and 1 from J, leaving 13 bases between them. Germline V CDR1 and CDR2: SQVTM, ANQGSEA. The CDR3 is CSVLGGRSYEQYF. For the CDR3, the DNA is TGCAGCGTCCTGGGAGGCAGATCCTACGAGCAGTACTTC.

This clonotype appeared many times. The V and J genes are TRBV6-1 and TRBJ2-7; possible D gene TRBD2, 5 bases. Trimming shortened V by 4 bases and J by 3 bases, and 13 bases separated the two germline ends. The germline gives CDR1 MNHNS, CDR2 SASEGT. CDR3 size: 14 residues. In nucleotides, the CDR3 is TGTGCCAGCAGTGGGACTGCGACGAACTACGAGCAGTACTTC. It is translated as CASSGTATNYEQYF.

This chain links TRBV7-9 with TRBJ2-1; D not resolved. Trimming removed 3 bases at V and 0 bases at J, with 9 bases between. Germline V gene lookup returns CDR1 SEHNR and CDR2 FQNEAQ (reference sequence). The CDR3 sequence is 15 residues long. The CDR3 sequence is CASSLMLSSYNEQFF. The CDR3, as DNA: TGTGCCAGCAGCTTGATGCTTAGCTCCTACAATGAGCAGTTCTTC.

This clonotype was counted only a few times. The chain uses TRBV5-6 and TRBJ1-2, with 7 bases fitting TRBD1. V gave up 0 bases and J gave up 1 base; unmatched junction bases: 6. The CDR3 runs to 16 residues. Germline lookup yields CDR1 SGHDT and CDR2 YYEEEE. CDR3 DNA: TGTGCCAGCAGCTTGGCGGGACAGATCGATAACTATGGCTACACCTTC. Encoded protein: CASSLAGQIDNYGYTF.

This clonotype was seen repeatedly, ten times or more. This chain links TRBV11-2 with TRBJ2-1; 9 positions agree with TRBD2. The CDR3 runs 17 residues. Looked up from germline, CDR1 is SGHAT and CDR2 is FQNNGV. Unmatched junction bases numbered 10, after V lost 2 bases and J lost 5 bases. CDR3 bases: TGTGCCAGCAGCTTATGGGGTAATAGCGGGAGTAACAATGAGCAGTTCTTC. Amino acids: CASSLWGNSGSNNEQFF.

The chain is built from TRBV6-1 and TRBJ1-3, with D uncertain. CDR3 size: 16 residues. Germline CDR1 reads MNHNS; CDR2 reads SASEGT. The V gene lost 0 bases and the J gene lost 0 bases, with 9 bases spanning the gap. The CDR3 region is CASSEARKSSGNTIYF. Written as DNA, the CDR3 is TGTGCCAGCAGTGAAGCTCGAAAAAGCTCTGGAAACACCATATATTTT.

The chain carries TRBV19 and TRBJ2-1; D might be TRBD1 (6 bases). This CDR3 comprises 14 residues. Germline V gene data show CDR1 as LNHDA and CDR2 as SQIVND (reference sequence). The ends were cut back, 6 bases at V and 6 bases at J, with 15 bases in the middle. CDR3 nucleotide sequence: TGTGCCAGTAGCGGAAGGGGGTTCGGCAATGAGCAGTTCTTC. This sequence encodes CASSGRGFGNEQFF.

This clonotype was counted at least ten times. The chain employs TRBV7-9 and TRBJ2-3; D unclear. The germline V gene has CDR1 SEHNR and CDR2 FQNEAQ (reference sequence). CDR3 size: 11 residues. Trimming shortened V by 6 bases and J by 6 bases, and 7 bases separated the two germline ends. CDR3 in DNA: TGTGCCAGCAGTGTTGTCGATACGCAGTATTTT. Amino acid sequence: CASSVVDTQYF.

This clonotype was observed a handful of times. The rearrangement uses TRBV13 and TRBJ1-6, with D unresolved. Germline V CDR1 and CDR2: PRHDT, FYEKMQ (reference sequence). The CDR3 length is 15 residues. With 5 bases removed from V and 5 bases from J, the gap between germline ends came to 13 bases. The CDR3 reads CASSRLWTHNSPLHF. In DNA, the CDR3 is TGTGCCAGCAGCCGTTTGTGGACTCATAATTCACCCCTCCACTTT.

The chain recombines TRBV29-1 with TRBJ2-1; D not resolved. The CDR3 totals 13 residues. V dropped 3 bases and J dropped 3 bases, with 9 bases sitting between them. The germline CDR1 and CDR2 sequences are SQVTM and ANQGSEA. The chain's CDR3 is CSVEVPDYNEQFF. The DNA for the CDR3 is TGCAGCGTTGAGGTACCAGACTACAATGAGCAGTTCTTC.

This clonotype was counted only a few times. The rearrangement links TRBV9 to TRBJ1-2; 7 nucleotides agree with TRBD1. The germline CDR1 and CDR2 sequences are SGDLS and YYNGEE. The ends lost 7 bases at V and 5 bases at J; junction bases unmatched: 11. The CDR3 runs to 14 residues. The CDR3 nucleotides are TGTGCCAGCGGAGGGGGCGGGGGATTATATGGCTACACCTTC. It yields the protein CASGGGGGLYGYTF.

The DNA for the CDR3 is TGTGCCAGCAGCCTACGAACCAGTTCCACCTACAATGAGCAGTTCTTC. Its protein is CASSLRTSSTYNEQFF. The V call is TRBV28, the J call TRBJ2-5; D unclear. The better agreement between TRBJ2-1 and the DNA end casts doubt on the J call. The germline CDR1 and CDR2 sequences are MDHEN and SYDVKM. CDR3 size: 16 residues.

This clonotype was seen many times. This sequence joins TRBV28 and TRBJ2-1; D possibly corresponds to TRBD2 (5 bases). V shed 6 bases and J shed 9 bases, with 12 bases lying between them. Germline-derived CDR1 and CDR2 are MDHEN and SYDVKM. The CDR3 contains 12 residues. CDR3 sequence: CASRAFGVEQFF. The CDR3 DNA reads as TGTGCCAGCAGGGCCTTCGGGGTTGAGCAGTTCTTC.

Remarks on this clonotype: The conserved final phenylalanine or tryptophan is absent from the CDR3, which likely points to a read error. V usage is TRBV4-2 and J usage is TRBJ1-1, with D tentatively TRBD1 (5 bases). Trimming removed 1 base from V and 8 bases from J, with 17 bases in between. From germline, CDR1 is LGHNA and CDR2 YNFKEQ. CDR3 length: 15 amino acids. CDR3 protein: CASSQVMEGEGEAFL. In DNA, the CDR3 is TGTGCCAGCAGCCAAGTCATGGAGGGAGAGGGGGAAGCTTTCCTT.